Shown below are 25 T cell receptor beta chains from a single sample sequenced in a study of shared clonotypes between healthy human individuals. Sequenced by immunoSEQ multiplex PCR; TCRdb stores in-frame clones only, minus some. The sample includes about 2.3 million clones, 80% to 95% of them seen just once. The sequenced material came from naive CD4+ T cells from PBMCs. Subset specified: CD45RA+ positively selected. The receptors stem from a man between 18 and 35 years old in good health. Some clones in this sample may be carry-over from other donors' samples.

V gene TRBV7-2 combines with J gene TRBJ2-1; TRBD1 might be the D (5 bases). This CDR3 region has 15 residues. Germline CDR1 is SGHTA and CDR2 is FQGNSA. V dropped 5 bases and J dropped 8 bases, with 19 bases sitting between them. CDR3 region: CASSHQTGVNDEQFF. The CDR3 bases are TGTGCCAGCAGCCATCAAACAGGTGTCAATGATGAGCAGTTCTTC.

Only a few counts were recorded for this clone. The chain carries TRBV14 and TRBJ1-5, with a weak D call TRBD1 (5 bases). Germline V gives CDR1 SGHDN, CDR2 FVKESK. The ends were cut back, 0 bases at V and 1 base at J, with 19 bases in the middle. The CDR3 spans 19 residues. This chain's CDR3 is CASSQDLGQGGSSNQPQHF. CDR3 DNA: TGTGCCAGCAGCCAAGATTTAGGTCAGGGAGGATCGAGCAATCAGCCCCAGCATTTT.

The chain uses TRBV7-8 and TRBJ2-7; D remains ambiguous. Germline V gives CDR1 SGHVS, CDR2 FQNEAQ. With 4 bases removed from V and 4 bases from J, the gap between germline ends came to 11 bases. This CDR3 is 13 amino acids long. Written as DNA, the CDR3 is TGTGCCAGCAGCTCGGACCTGGTGTACGAGCAGTACTTC. Translating it yields CASSSDLVYEQYF. Using reference TRBV7-8 and TRBJ2-7 for the parts outside the CDR3, the full variable domain is GAGVSQSPRYKVAKRGQDVALRCDPISGHVSLFWYQQALGQGPEFLTYFQNEAQLDKSGLPSDRFFAERPEGSVSTLKIQRTQQEDSAVYLCASSSDLVYEQYFGPGTRLTVT.

The genes are TRBV11-2 and TRBJ1-2; D is unresolved. The V and J ends lost 1 base and 4 bases respectively, with 10 bases between them. The CDR3 sequence is 14 residues long. From germline, CDR1 is SGHAT and CDR2 FQNNGV. The CDR3 region has the DNA TGTGCCAGCAGCTTAGTGAGTGTTGCCTATGGCTACACCTTC. Translation: CASSLVSVAYGYTF.

This chain joins TRBV5-6 and TRBJ2-7; tentative D call: TRBD1 (5 bases). From germline, CDR1 is SGHDT and CDR2 YYEEEE. Deletions cut 5 bases from V and 0 bases from J, with 12 bases between. This CDR3 contains 14 residues. CDR3 sequence (DNA): TGTGCCAGCAGGTTAGCAGGGATCTCCTACGAGCAGTACTTC. Its protein product is CASRLAGISYEQYF.

The J gene is TRBJ2-7, the V gene TRBV19; 10 bases are shared with TRBD2. The V gene's germline CDR1 is LNHDA and CDR2 SQIVND (reference sequence). J gave up 3 bases and V 4 bases, and 6 bases lay outside the gene matches. The CDR3 length is 15 residues. CDR3 DNA sequence: TGTGCCAGTAGTAATTTACTAGCGGGGCGCTACGAGCAGTACTTC. Translating gives CASSNLLAGRYEQYF.

The V and J genes are TRBV5-6 and TRBJ2-7; D may be TRBD1 (6 bases). V gave up 2 bases and J gave up 4 bases, with 16 bases separating them. Germline V CDR1 and CDR2: SGHDT, YYEEEE. The CDR3 sequence is 15 residues long. The CDR3 DNA reads as TGTGCCAGCAGCTTTGGGGGCGTGAGTTCATACGAGCAGTACTTC. Translation: CASSFGGVSSYEQYF.

This rearrangement joins TRBV28 to TRBJ2-7, with D perhaps given as TRBD1 or TRBD2 (5 bases each). With 5 bases removed from V and 5 bases from J, the gap between germline ends came to 16 bases. The CDR3 is 14 amino acids. Per the germline V gene, CDR1 is MDHEN and CDR2 is SYDVKM. CDR3 region: CASSPLWGGHEQYF. The DNA of the CDR3 is TGTGCCAGCAGTCCACTTTGGGGCGGGCACGAGCAGTACTTC. Using reference TRBV28 and TRBJ2-7 for the parts outside the CDR3, the full variable domain is DVKVTQSSRYLVKRTGEKVFLECVQDMDHENMFWYRQDPGLGLRLIYFSYDVKMKEKGDIPEGYSVSREKKERFSLILESASTNQTSMYLCASSPLWGGHEQYFGPGTRLTVT.

For this clone: Other DNA sequences of this sample code for an identical CDR3. The V and J genes are TRBV7-9 and TRBJ2-7; weak D call: TRBD1 (5 bases). This CDR3 region has 14 residues. Trimming shortened V by 5 bases and J by 2 bases, and 13 bases separated the two germline ends. CDR1 SEHNR and CDR2 FQNEAQ come from the germline V gene (reference sequence). The CDR3 nucleotides are TGTGCCAGCAGCCAGGGCCAGGGAACCTACGAGCAGTACTTC. The encoded protein is CASSQGQGTYEQYF. The whole variable domain, filled in from reference TRBV7-9 and TRBJ2-7, reads DTGVSQNPRHKITKRGQNVTFRCDPISEHNRLYWYRQTLGQGPEFLTYFQNEAQLEKSRLLSDRFSAERPKGSFSTLEIQRTEQGDSAMYLCASSQGQGTYEQYFGPGTRLTVT.

Notes on this clone: Because the CDR3's place on the DNA is in doubt, the DNA is left out and the CDR3 is given as listed by TCRdb. V is TRBV28 and J is TRBJ1-3. The germline V gene encodes CDR1 MDHEN and CDR2 SYDVKM. Inclusive of both ends, the CDR3 amounts to 15 amino acids. CDR3: CASSTSGGSGNTIYF.

CDR3 nucleotides: TGTGCCAGCACTTCGGGACGTTCCACTGAAGCTTTCTTT. Its protein product is CASTSGRSTEAFF. The chain couples TRBV2 to TRBJ1-1; D is possibly TRBD1 (5 bases). This CDR3 is 13 amino acids long. V was pared by 7 bases and J by 4 bases, with 13 bases between. Germline V gives CDR1 SNHLY, CDR2 FYNNEI.

This sequence joins TRBV6-1 and TRBJ2-3, with TRBD2 as a possible D gene (7 bases). The germline V gene has CDR1 MNHNS and CDR2 SASEGT. CDR3 length equals 15 residues. V lost 2 bases, J lost 5 bases, and 14 bases lay in between. CDR3 region: CASSEILGGRDTQYF. Here the CDR3 DNA reads TGTGCCAGCAGTGAAATTTTGGGGGGGCGAGATACGCAGTATTTT.

CDR3 DNA: TGTGCCTGGAGTGCCGGGAGTCGTGAGTACTTC. It codes for CAWSAGSREYF. The chain links TRBV30 to TRBJ2-7; maybe TRBD2 (6 bases). CDR1 is GTSNPN and CDR2 is SVGIG in the germline V gene (reference sequence). V lost 1 base to trimming and J lost 11 bases, with 12 bases between them. The CDR3 is 11 amino acids.

The gene calls are TRBV9 and TRBJ2-7; TRBD2 matches at 9 bases. This CDR3 contains 16 residues. V trimming: 4 bases; J trimming: 0 bases; junction bases outside the gene matches: 8. Germline CDR1 SGDLS, CDR2 YYNGEE. The chain's CDR3 is CASSPHRAGGSYEQYF. In DNA, the CDR3 is TGTGCCAGCAGCCCACATCGAGCGGGGGGCTCCTACGAGCAGTACTTC.

This rearrangement joins TRBV5-1 to TRBJ1-1, with a weak D call TRBD1 (6 bases). Trimming stripped 7 bases from V and 5 bases from J, with 12 bases between. The germline gives CDR1 SGHRS, CDR2 YFSETQ. This CDR3 comprises 12 residues. In nucleotides, the CDR3 is TGCGCCAGCGGGCTACAGGGAACTGAAGCTTTCTTT. It yields the protein CASGLQGTEAFF.

This chain joins TRBV7-8 and TRBJ1-3, with a tentative D call TRBD1 (5 bases). CDR3 length: 16 amino acids. V was trimmed by 3 bases and J by 0 bases, leaving 12 bases between them. Per the germline V gene, CDR1 is SGHVS and CDR2 is FQNEAQ. CDR3 in amino acids: CASSFWGGPSGNTIYF. The CDR3 DNA is TGTGCCAGCAGCTTTTGGGGGGGACCCTCTGGAAACACCATATATTTT. Combining the CDR3 with reference TRBV7-8 and TRBJ1-3 gives the whole variable domain GAGVSQSPRYKVAKRGQDVALRCDPISGHVSLFWYQQALGQGPEFLTYFQNEAQLDKSGLPSDRFFAERPEGSVSTLKIQRTQQEDSAVYLCASSFWGGPSGNTIYFGEGSWLTVV.

J is TRBJ1-1 and V is TRBV27; 9 positions agree with TRBD1. Germline V CDR1 and CDR2: MNHEY, SMNVEV (reference sequence). CDR3 length: 18 residues. Trimming at V came to 0 bases and at J to 1 base, leaving 9 bases not matched to a gene. The CDR3 loop reads CASSLSIGQGRPNTEAFF. The CDR3 DNA sequence: TGTGCCAGCAGTTTATCGATCGGACAGGGGCGCCCGAACACTGAAGCTTTCTTT.

The V call is TRBV11-1, the J call TRBJ2-1, with D possibly being TRBD1 (6 bases). CDR1 SGHAT and CDR2 FQDESV come from the germline V gene (reference sequence). The CDR3 is made up of 16 amino acids. Trimming cost V 3 bases and J 6 bases, with 18 bases left between them. CDR3 amino acids: CASSFDSSQGFNEQFF. Here the CDR3 DNA reads TGTGCCAGCAGCTTCGACTCCTCCCAGGGGTTCAATGAGCAGTTCTTC.

The J gene is TRBJ2-5, the V gene TRBV7-9; 10 bases map to TRBD2. The CDR3 runs 16 residues. V lost 6 bases and J lost 5; bases outside the gene matches: 12. The germline gives CDR1 SEHNR, CDR2 FQNEAQ (reference sequence). CDR3 bases: TGTGCCAGCAGGGAACCGGGACTAGCGACTTTGGAGACCCAGTACTTC. Residues: CASREPGLATLETQYF.

The chain has TRBV7-2 and TRBJ1-5; D might be TRBD1 (5 bases). Germline CDR1 reads SGHTA; CDR2 reads FQGNSA. V was trimmed by 2 bases and J by 2 bases, leaving 19 bases between them. The CDR3 totals 18 residues. CDR3 coding DNA: TGTGCCAGCAGCTTAAGTATCCAGGGAAGCGTTGGCAATCAGCCCCAGCATTTT. Amino acid sequence: CASSLSIQGSVGNQPQHF. Based on the CDR3 plus reference TRBV7-2 and TRBJ1-5, the full variable domain is GAGVSQSPSNKVTEKGKDVELRCDPISGHTALYWYRQSLGQGLEFLIYFQGNSAPDKSGLPSDRFSAERTGGSVSTLTIQRTQQEDSAVYLCASSLSIQGSVGNQPQHFGDGTRLSIL.

This clone was found once. V and J are TRBV15 and TRBJ2-2; 10 nucleotides align to TRBD1. CDR3 size: 15 residues. V lost 4 bases to trimming and J lost 4 bases; unmatched junction nucleotides: 3. Per germline, CDR1 LNHNV and CDR2 YYDKDF (reference sequence). The CDR3 sequence is CATSTRQGATGELFF. In DNA, the CDR3 is TGTGCCACCAGCACACGACAGGGGGCCACCGGGGAGCTGTTTTTT.

The rearrangement uses TRBV7-9 and TRBJ1-3; TRBD1 might be the D (6 bases). Germline lookup yields CDR1 SEHNR and CDR2 FQNEAQ (reference sequence). The CDR3 extends over 17 amino acids. V was clipped by 4 bases and J by 1 base, with 17 bases between them. The CDR3 DNA is TGTGCCAGCAGCTCGAAACCTGAAGGGGGATCTGGAAACACCATATATTTT. Encoded protein: CASSSKPEGGSGNTIYF.

This chain uses TRBV28 with TRBJ2-3; D is unclear. Germline V gene lookup returns CDR1 MDHEN and CDR2 SYDVKM. V lost 5 bases and J 3 bases, leaving 12 bases between the germline ends. This CDR3 has 14 residues. The DNA of the CDR3 is TGTGCCAGCAGTCCCCAGGCAGTGACAGATACGCAGTATTTT. Its protein product is CASSPQAVTDTQYF.

The chain carries TRBV5-1 and TRBJ1-1; TRBD1 aligns across 11 bases. The V segment lost 2 bases and the J segment 6 bases; nucleotides outside the gene matches: 6. Germline V CDR1 and CDR2: SGHRS, YFSETQ. This CDR3 comprises 15 residues. CDR3: CASSLSAGQGAEAFF. For the CDR3, the DNA is TGCGCCAGCAGCTTAAGCGCGGGACAGGGGGCTGAAGCTTTCTTT.

Points on this clone: This sample includes further DNA sequences coding for the same CDR3. The V and J genes are TRBV2 and TRBJ1-3, with no clear D. Trimming removed 4 bases at V and 0 bases at J, with 7 bases between. Germline V CDR1 and CDR2: SNHLY, FYNNEI. The CDR3 sequence is 14 residues long. This chain's CDR3 is CASSVRGSGNTIYF. The CDR3 DNA reads TGTGCCAGCAGTGTACGGGGCTCTGGAAACACCATATATTTT.